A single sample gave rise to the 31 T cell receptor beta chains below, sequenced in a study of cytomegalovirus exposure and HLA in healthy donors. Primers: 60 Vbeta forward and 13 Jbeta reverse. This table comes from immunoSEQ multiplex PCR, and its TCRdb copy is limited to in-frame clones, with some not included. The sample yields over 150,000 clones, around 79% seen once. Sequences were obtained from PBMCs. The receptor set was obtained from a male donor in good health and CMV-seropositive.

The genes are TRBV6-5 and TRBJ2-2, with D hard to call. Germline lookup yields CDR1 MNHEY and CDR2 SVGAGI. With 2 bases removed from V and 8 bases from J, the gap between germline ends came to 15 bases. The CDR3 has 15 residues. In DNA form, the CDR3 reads TGTGCCAGCAGTTACCCCCCTGGCGAGGCGGGGGAGCTGTTTTTT. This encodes CASSYPPGEAGELFF.

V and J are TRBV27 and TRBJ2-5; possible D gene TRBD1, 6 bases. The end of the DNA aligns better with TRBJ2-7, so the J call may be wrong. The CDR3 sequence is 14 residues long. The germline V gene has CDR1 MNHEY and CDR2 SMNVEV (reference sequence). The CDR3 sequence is CASRRGGPAYEQYF. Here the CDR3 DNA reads TGTGCCAGCAGACGTGGGGGCCCTGCCTACGAGCAGTACTTC.

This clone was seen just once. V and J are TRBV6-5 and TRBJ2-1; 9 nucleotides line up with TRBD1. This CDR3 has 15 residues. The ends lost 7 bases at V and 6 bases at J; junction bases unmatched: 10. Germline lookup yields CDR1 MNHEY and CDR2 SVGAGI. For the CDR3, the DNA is TGTGCCAGCAAGATCGGAGGACAGGGGTTCAATGAGCAGTTCTTC. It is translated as CASKIGGQGFNEQFF.

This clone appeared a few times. CDR3 region: CASTGGLYNSPLHF. DNA for the CDR3: TGTGCCAGTACCGGCGGGCTTTATAATTCACCCCTCCACTTT. V gene TRBV19 combines with J gene TRBJ1-6; D gene ambiguous. Germline assignment: CDR1 LNHDA and CDR2 SQIVND (reference sequence). The CDR3 runs 14 residues. The V gene lost 7 bases and the J gene lost 4 bases, with 11 bases spanning the gap.

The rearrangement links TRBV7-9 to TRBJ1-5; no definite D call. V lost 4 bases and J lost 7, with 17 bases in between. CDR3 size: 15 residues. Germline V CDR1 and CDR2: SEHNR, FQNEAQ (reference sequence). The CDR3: CASSSPGSEGQPQHF. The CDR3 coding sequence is TGTGCCAGCAGCTCGCCGGGCTCGGAGGGACAGCCCCAGCATTTT.

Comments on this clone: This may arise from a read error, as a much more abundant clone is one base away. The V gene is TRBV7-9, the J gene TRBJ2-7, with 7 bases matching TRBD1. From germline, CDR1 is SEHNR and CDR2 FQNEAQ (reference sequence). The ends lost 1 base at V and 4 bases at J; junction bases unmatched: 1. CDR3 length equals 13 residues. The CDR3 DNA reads TGTGCCAGCAGCTTAGACAGGGGATACGAGCAGTACTTC. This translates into CASSLDRGYEQYF.

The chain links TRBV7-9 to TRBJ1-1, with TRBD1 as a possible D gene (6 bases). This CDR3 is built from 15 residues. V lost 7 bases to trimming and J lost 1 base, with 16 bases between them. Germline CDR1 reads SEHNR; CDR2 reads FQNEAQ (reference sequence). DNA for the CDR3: TGTGCCAGCACCACAAGCAGGGGACCGAACACTGAAGCTTTCTTT. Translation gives CASTTSRGPNTEAFF.

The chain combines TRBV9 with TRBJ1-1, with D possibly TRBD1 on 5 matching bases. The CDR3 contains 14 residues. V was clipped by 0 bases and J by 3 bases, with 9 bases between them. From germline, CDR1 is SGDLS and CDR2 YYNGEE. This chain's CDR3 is CASSVEGEYTEAFF. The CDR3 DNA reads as TGTGCCAGCAGCGTAGAAGGGGAATACACTGAAGCTTTCTTT.

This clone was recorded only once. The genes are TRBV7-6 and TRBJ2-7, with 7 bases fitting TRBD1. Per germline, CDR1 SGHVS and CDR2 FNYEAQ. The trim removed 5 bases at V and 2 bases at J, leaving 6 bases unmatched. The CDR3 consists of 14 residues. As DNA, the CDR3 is TGTGCCAGCAGCCTTAAGACAGGGCCCTACGAGCAGTACTTC. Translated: CASSLKTGPYEQYF.

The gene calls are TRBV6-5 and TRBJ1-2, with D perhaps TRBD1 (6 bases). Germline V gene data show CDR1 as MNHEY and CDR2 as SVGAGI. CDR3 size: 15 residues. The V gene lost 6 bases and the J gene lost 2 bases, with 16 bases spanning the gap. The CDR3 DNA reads TGTGCCAGCAGCCTTTGGCCGGGACAAAACTATGGCTACACCTTC. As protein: CASSLWPGQNYGYTF.

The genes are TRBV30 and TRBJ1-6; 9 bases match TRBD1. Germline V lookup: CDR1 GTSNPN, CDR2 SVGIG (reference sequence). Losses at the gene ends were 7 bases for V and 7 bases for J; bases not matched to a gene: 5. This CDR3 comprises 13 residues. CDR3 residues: CALVQGANSPLHF. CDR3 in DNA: TGTGCCTTGGTACAGGGGGCCAATTCACCCCTCCACTTT.

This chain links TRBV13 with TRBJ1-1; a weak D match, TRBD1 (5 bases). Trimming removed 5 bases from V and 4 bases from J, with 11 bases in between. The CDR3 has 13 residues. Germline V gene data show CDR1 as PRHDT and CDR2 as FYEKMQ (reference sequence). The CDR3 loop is CASSPRRGTEAFF. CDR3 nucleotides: TGTGCCAGCAGCCCCCGGAGGGGCACTGAAGCTTTCTTT.

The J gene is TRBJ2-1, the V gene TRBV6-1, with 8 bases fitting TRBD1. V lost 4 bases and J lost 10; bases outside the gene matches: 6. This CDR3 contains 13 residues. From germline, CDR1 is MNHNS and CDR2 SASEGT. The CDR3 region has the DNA TGTGCCAGCAGTGGCGTGGACAGGGCGGAGCAGTTCTTC. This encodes CASSGVDRAEQFF.

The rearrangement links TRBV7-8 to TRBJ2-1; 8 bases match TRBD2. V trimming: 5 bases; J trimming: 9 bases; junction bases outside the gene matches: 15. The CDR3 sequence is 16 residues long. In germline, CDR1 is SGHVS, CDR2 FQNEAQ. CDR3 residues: CASSHSPGRGVGEQFF. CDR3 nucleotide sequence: TGTGCCAGCAGCCACAGCCCAGGGCGGGGGGTCGGTGAGCAGTTCTTC. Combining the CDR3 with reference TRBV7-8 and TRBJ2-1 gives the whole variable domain GAGVSQSPRYKVAKRGQDVALRCDPISGHVSLFWYQQALGQGPEFLTYFQNEAQLDKSGLPSDRFFAERPEGSVSTLKIQRTQQEDSAVYLCASSHSPGRGVGEQFFGPGTRLTVL.

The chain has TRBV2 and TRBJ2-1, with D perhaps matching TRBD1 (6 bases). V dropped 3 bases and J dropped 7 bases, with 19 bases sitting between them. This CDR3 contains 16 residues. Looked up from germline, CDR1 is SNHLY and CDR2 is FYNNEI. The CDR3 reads CASSDDRVGADNEQFF. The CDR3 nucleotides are TGTGCCAGCAGTGACGATCGTGTGGGGGCCGATAATGAGCAGTTCTTC. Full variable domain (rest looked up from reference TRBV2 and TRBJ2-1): EPEVTQTPSHQVTQMGQEVILRCVPISNHLYFYWYRQILGQKVEFLVSFYNNEISEKSEIFDDQFSVERPDGSNFTLKIRSTKLEDSAMYFCASSDDRVGADNEQFFGPGTRLTVL.

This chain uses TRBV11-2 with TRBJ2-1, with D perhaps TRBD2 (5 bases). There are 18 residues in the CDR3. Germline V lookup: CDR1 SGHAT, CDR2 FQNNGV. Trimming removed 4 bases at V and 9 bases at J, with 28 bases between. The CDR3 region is CASSYPPDRPRPGSEQFF. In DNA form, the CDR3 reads TGTGCCAGCAGCTACCCCCCGGACCGGCCCCGACCTGGGAGTGAGCAGTTCTTC.

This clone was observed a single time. DNA for the CDR3: TGTGCCTGGAGCCTACCCTCGGGGGGGTCCGCCTACGAGCAGTACTTC. It encodes CAWSLPSGGSAYEQYF. The chain carries TRBV30 and TRBJ2-7, with 8 bases fitting TRBD2. Germline V gene lookup returns CDR1 GTSNPN and CDR2 SVGIG (reference sequence). The CDR3 contains 16 residues. V lost 3 bases, J lost 2 bases, and 12 bases stayed unmatched.

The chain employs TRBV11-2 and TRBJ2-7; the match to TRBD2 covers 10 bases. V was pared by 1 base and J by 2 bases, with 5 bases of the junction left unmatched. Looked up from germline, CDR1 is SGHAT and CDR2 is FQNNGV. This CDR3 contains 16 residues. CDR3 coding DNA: TGTGCCAGCAGCTTAGTAGGGCTAGCGGGGGCCTACGAGCAGTACTTC. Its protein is CASSLVGLAGAYEQYF.

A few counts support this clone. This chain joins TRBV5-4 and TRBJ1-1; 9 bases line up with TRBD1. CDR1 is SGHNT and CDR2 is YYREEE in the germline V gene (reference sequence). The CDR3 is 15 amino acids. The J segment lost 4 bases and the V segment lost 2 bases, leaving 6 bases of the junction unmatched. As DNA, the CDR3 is TGTGCCAGCAGCTTTTCACAGGGGGCTGGCACTGAAGCTTTCTTT. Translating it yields CASSFSQGAGTEAFF.

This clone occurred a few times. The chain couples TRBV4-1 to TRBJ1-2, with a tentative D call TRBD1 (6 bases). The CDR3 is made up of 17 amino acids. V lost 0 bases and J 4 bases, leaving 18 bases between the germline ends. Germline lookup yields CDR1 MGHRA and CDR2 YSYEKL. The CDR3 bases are TGCGCCAGCAGCCAAGAAGAGGAAACAGGGCCGGCCTATGGCTACACCTTC. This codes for CASSQEEETGPAYGYTF.

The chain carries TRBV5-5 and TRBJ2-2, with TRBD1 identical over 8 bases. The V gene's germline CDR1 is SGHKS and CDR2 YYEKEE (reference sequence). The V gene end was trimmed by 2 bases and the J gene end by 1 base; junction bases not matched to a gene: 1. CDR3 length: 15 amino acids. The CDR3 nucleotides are TGTGCCAGCAGCTTCGGACAGGGGAACACCGGGGAGCTGTTTTTT. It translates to CASSFGQGNTGELFF.

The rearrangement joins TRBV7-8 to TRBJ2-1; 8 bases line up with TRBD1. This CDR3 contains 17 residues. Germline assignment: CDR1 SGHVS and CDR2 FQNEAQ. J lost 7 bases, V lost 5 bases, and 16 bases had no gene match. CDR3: CASSDTIGTGRENEQFF. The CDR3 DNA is TGTGCCAGCAGCGACACCATCGGGACAGGTAGGGAAAATGAGCAGTTCTTC.

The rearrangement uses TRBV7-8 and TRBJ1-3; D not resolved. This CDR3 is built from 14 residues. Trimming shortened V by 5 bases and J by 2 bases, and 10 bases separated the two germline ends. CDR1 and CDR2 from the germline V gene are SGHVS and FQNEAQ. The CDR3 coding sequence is TGTGCCAGCAGCCTCAGACAACCTGGAAACACCATATATTTT. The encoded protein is CASSLRQPGNTIYF.

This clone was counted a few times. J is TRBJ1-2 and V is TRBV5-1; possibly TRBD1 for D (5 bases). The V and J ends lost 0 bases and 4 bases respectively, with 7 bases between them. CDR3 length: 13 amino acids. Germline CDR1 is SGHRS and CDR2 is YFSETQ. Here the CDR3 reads CASSLADSYGYTF. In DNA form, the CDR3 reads TGCGCCAGCAGCTTGGCAGACAGCTATGGCTACACCTTC.

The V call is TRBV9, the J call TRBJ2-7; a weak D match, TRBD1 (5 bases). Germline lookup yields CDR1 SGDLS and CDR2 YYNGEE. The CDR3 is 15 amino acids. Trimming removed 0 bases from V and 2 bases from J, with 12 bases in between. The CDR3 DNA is TGTGCCAGCAGCGTAGATCAGGGCCCAGCCTACGAGCAGTACTTC. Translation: CASSVDQGPAYEQYF.

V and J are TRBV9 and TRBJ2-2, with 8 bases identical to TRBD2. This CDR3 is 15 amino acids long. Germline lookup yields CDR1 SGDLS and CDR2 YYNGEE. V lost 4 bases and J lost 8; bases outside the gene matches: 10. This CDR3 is CASSISTGGRGELFF. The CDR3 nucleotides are TGTGCCAGCAGCATTTCAACGGGGGGGCGAGGGGAGCTGTTTTTT.

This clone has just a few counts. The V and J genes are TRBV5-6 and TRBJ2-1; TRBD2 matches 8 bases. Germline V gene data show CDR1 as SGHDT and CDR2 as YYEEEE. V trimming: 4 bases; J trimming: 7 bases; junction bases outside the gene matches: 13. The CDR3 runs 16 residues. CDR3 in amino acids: CASSDPAGAKKNEQFF. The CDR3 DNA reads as TGTGCCAGCAGCGATCCAGCGGGGGCCAAAAAAAATGAGCAGTTCTTC.

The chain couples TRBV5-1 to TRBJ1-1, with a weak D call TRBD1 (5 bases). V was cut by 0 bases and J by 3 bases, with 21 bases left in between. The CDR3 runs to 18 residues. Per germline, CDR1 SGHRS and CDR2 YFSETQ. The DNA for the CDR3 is TGCGCCAGCAGCTTGGGCCTCCATCGGGTCAGGGTGGACACTGAAGCTTTCTTT. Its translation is CASSLGLHRVRVDTEAFF.

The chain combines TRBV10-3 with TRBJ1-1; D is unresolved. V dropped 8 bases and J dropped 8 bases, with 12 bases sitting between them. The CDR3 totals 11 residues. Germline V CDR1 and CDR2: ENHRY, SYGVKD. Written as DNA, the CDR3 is TGTGCCATCTCGGAAGGCAGGGAAGCTTTCTTT. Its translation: CAISEGREAFF.

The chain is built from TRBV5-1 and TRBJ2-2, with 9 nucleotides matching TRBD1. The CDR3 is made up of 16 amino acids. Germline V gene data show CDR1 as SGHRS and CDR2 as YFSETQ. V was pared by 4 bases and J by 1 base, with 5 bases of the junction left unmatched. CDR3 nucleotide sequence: TGCGCCAGCAGCCGAACGGGACAGGGGAACACCGGGGAGCTGTTTTTT. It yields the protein CASSRTGQGNTGELFF.

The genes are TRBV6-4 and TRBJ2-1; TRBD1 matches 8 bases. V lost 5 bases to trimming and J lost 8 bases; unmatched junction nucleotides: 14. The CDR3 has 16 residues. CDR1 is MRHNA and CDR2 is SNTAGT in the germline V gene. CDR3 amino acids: CASSTGQGARSHEQFF. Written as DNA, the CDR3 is TGTGCCAGCAGTACGGGGCAGGGGGCCCGATCCCATGAGCAGTTCTTC.